This T cell receptor (beta chain) appears in the sequencing data of a study of spatial heterogeneity in lung cancer. Study information: Within raw reads, each unique TCR and UMI combination appeared on average more than ten times.

This clonotype was counted ten times or more. As for time point: sample taken at primary tumor resection. Whole RNA, which was extracted from tumor, nontumor lung tissue or frozen PBMC, was sequenced without any cell sorting. The V gene lost 2 bases and the J gene lost 3 bases, with 7 bases spanning the gap. CDR1 is SGHTA, CDR2 FQGTGA, per germline. There are 13 residues in the CDR3. Via MiXCR, TCRdb re-called the 5' RACE reads, giving one row per CDR3 protein. The table lists 20,000 to 25,000 distinct CDR3 sequences, approximately 6.6% of them singletons, with over 11% in the top ten. This receptor was taken from a male donor with early-stage non-small cell lung cancer. The genes are TRBV7-3 and TRBJ1-1, with D possibly matching TRBD1 (6 bases). This material consisted of PBMCs, taken at surgery. This CDR3 reads CASSLDRYTEAFF. As DNA, the CDR3 is TGTGCCAGCAGCTTAGACAGGTACACTGAAGCTTTCTTT.